This T cell receptor (beta chain) was captured by sequencing in a study of blood T cell repertoires in COVID-19. TCRdb's copy holds only in-frame clones and misses some; the assay was immunoSEQ multiplex PCR. The table shows about 210,000 clones, with roughly 85% occurring only once. CDR1 and CDR2 (germline): MNHEY, SVGAGI. V lost 7 bases and J lost 4, with 19 bases in between. CDR3 length: 15 residues. Seattle researchers signed up patients amid active infection and tracked them longitudinally. The genes are TRBV6-5 and TRBJ2-5, with a tentative D call TRBD1 (6 bases). The sequence was collected from a woman in her 70s with COVID-19, enrolled during active disease. The sequenced sample was peripheral blood. This chain's CDR3 is CASTITQGLGETQYF. The CDR3, as DNA: TGTGCCAGCACCATCACCCAGGGGTTGGGAGAGACCCAGTACTTC.